This TCR beta chain was retrieved from a study of cytomegalovirus exposure and HLA in healthy donors. Study findings and constraints: Cytomegalovirus association was assigned to under 200 TCR beta chains.

The repertoire was sequenced with immunoSEQ multiplex PCR; TCRdb's copy has only in-frame clones and lacks some. The repertoire includes about 120,000 clones, roughly 82% of them detected once, and approximately 4.9% sits in the top ten. About this clone: Its specificity is not known.

This CDR3 contains 14 residues. Sequenced input: PBMCs. The chain employs TRBV1 and TRBJ2-7; TRBD1, as called in the table, went unchecked against the DNA. TRBV1 is annotated as a pseudogene. This TCR came from a man aged 18 to 29 in good health and CMV-seronegative. In DNA, the CDR3 is TGCACCAGCAATCTGGGGGACAGCTCCTACGAGCAGTACTTC. Its protein product is CTSNLGDSSYEQYF.